This T cell receptor (beta chain) was sequenced for a study of cytomegalovirus exposure and HLA in healthy donors. This clone was counted once. PCR involved 60 Vbeta and 13 Jbeta primers. Sequencing used immunoSEQ multiplex PCR; TCRdb keeps in-frame clones, though not all of them. The sample holds nearly 300,000 clones, 86% seen once. The CDR3 runs 15 residues. Trimming shortened V by 0 bases and J by 9 bases, and 12 bases separated the two germline ends. Germline assignment: CDR1 MNHEY and CDR2 SVGAGI. The sample was PBMCs. The chain uses TRBV6-5 and TRBJ1-6; D is perhaps TRBD1 (6 bases). The TCR sequence derives from a man aged 35-49 years in good health and CMV-seropositive. The CDR3 DNA reads TGTGCCAGCAGTTACTCCAGGCAGGGGAGTTCACCCCTCCACTTT. This translates into CASSYSRQGSSPLHF.